This T cell receptor beta chain was recorded in a study of blood T cell repertoires in COVID-19. Across the whole study: Spain, Italy and the United States supplied samples that represented acute and convalescent COVID-19. Sources were T cells, B-cell-depleted T cells, or PBMCs; the material itself was cDNA or gDNA.

This CDR3 contains 15 residues. Germline loops: CDR1 SGHRS, CDR2 YFSETQ. The V end lost 3 bases, the J end lost 4 bases, and 13 bases lay between the germline ends. Original data processing: Nucleated cell number was recorded as an estimate derived from reference gene primer amplification. Method: immunoSEQ multiplex PCR; TCRdb's copy keeps in-frame clones and lacks some. V and J calls and clone size come straight from that table; D and trimming were deduced from the DNA. The repertoire holds 270,000 or so clones, with about 80% as singletons. This chain uses TRBV5-1 with TRBJ2-2; D possibly corresponds to TRBD2 (6 bases). Sequencing was performed on peripheral blood. The sequence derives from a human donor in a cohort sampled during active COVID-19. CDR3 sequence: CASSSGDFFTGELFF. The CDR3 region has the DNA TGCGCCAGCAGCTCGGGGGACTTTTTCACCGGGGAGCTGTTTTTT.